Described below is a single TCR beta chain sequence and its context. No antigen is known for it. This entry comes from a study of pediatric ulcerative colitis. Study-wide results and caveats: Rectal repertoires separated controls, mild-moderate and acute severe colitis. A couple of patients had blood samples with substantially reduced template counts.

TCRdb's copy holds only in-frame clones and misses some; the assay was immunoSEQ multiplex PCR. Here the sample spans about 25,000 clones, over 65% being singletons. Rectal tissue came from one to two pinch biopsies taken at colonoscopy. Ulcerative colitis patients received no immunosuppressive medication before the diagnostic colonoscopy. CDR3 length: 13 amino acids. From germline, CDR1 is MNHEY and CDR2 SVGAGI. V was clipped by 5 bases and J by 2 bases, with 9 bases between them. This chain uses TRBV6-5 with TRBJ2-5; D perhaps matches TRBD2 (5 bases). This TCR was sampled from a boy aged 10-17 years with severe ulcerative colitis. The sequenced material came from gut tissue. CDR3 bases: TGTGCCAGCAGTCGGGGAAGGCAAGAGACCCAGTACTTC. It yields the protein CASSRGRQETQYF.